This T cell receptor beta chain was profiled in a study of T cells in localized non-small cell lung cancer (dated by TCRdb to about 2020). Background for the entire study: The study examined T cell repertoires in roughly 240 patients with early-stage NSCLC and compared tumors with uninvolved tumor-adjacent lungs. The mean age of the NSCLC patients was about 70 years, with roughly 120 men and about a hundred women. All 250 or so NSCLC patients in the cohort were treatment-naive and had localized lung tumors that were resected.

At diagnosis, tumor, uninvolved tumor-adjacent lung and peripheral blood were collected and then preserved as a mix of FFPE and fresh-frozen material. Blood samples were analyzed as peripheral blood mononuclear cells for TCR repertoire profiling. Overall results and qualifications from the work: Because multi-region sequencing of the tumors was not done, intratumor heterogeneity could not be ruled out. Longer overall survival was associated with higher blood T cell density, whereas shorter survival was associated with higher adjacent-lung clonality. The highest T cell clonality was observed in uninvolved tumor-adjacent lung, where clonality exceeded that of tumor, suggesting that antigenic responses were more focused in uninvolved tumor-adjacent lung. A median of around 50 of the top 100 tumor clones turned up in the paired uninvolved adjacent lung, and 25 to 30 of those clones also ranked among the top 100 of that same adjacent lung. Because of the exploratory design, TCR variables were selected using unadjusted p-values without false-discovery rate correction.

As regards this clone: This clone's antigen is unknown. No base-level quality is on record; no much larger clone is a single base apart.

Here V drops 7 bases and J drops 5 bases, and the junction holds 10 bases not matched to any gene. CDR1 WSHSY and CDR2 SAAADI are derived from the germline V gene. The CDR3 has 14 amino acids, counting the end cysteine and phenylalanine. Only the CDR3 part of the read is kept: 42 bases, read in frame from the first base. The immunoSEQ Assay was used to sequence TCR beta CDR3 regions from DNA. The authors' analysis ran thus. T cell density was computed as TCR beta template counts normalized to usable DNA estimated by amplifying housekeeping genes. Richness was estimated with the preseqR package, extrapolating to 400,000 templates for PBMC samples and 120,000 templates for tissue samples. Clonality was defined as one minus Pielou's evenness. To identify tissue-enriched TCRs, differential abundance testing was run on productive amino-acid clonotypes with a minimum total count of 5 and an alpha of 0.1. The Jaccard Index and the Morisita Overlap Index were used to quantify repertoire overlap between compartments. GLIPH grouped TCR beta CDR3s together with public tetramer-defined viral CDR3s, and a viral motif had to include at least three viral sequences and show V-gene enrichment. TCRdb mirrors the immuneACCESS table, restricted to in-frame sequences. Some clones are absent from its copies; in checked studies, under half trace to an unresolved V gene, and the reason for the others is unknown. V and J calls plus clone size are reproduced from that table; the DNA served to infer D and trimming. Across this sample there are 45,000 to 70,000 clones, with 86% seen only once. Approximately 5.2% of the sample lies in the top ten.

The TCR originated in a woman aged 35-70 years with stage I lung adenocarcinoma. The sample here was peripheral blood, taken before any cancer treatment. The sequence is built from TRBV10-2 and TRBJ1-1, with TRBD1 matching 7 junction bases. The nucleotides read TGCGCCAGCACCGAGAGGGGGCCCAGGACTGAAGCTTTCTTT. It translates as CASTERGPRTEAFF.